The TCR beta chain under discussion was sequenced for a study of identical twins. Study-level points and caveats: Insertions were reduced in abundant cord blood beta clonotypes but not in memory repertoires. Surplus twin overlap in beta out-of-frame sequences was less pronounced.

After template switching added a universal primer site, the resulting cDNA carried unique molecular identifiers. TCRdb fed the 5' RACE reads into MiXCR, producing one record per CDR3 protein. Here the sample spans hundreds of thousands of distinct CDR3 sequences, 6.5% to 9.5% being singletons. V dropped 2 bases and J dropped 0; count of bases not matched to a gene: 1. The CDR3 has 15 residues. A note on this clonotype: Antigen unknown.

The same data also contributed to another study, on yellow fever vaccine responses in identical twins. From that second work: As reported, the vaccine T cell response of twins seemed partly convergent and partly personalized.

The sequence derives from a woman aged 18 to 35 in good health. This chain connects TRBV12-3 or TRBV12-4 to TRBJ2-4; TRBD2 matches at 7 bases. Input material: memory (CD45RO+) T cells sorted from blood. CDR3 sequence: CASSLSGTAKNIQYF. As DNA, the CDR3 is TGTGCCAGCAGTTTAAGCGGGACAGCCAAAAACATTCAGTACTTC.